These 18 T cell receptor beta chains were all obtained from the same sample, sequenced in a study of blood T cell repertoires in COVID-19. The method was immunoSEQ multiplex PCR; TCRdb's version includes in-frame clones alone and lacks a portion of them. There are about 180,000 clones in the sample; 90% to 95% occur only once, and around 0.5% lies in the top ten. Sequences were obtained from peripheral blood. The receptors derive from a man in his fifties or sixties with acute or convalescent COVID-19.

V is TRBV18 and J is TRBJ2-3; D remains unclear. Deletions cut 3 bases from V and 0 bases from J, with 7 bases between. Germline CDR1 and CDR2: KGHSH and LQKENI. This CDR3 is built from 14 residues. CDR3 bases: TGTGCCAGCTCACCTCCCCCTAGCACAGATACGCAGTATTTT. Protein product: CASSPPPSTDTQYF.

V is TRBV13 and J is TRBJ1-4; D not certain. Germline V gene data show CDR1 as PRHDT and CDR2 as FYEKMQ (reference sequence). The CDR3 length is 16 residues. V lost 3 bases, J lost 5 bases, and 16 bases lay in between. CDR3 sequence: CASSLIRTPGNEKLFF. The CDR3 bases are TGTGCCAGCAGCTTGATAAGAACCCCGGGGAATGAAAAACTGTTTTTT.

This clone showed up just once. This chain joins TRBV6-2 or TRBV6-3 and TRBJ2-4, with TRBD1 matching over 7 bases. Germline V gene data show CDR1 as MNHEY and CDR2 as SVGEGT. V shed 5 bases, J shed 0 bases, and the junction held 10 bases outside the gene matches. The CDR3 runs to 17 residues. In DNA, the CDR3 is TGTGCCAGCAGTCAAGGGACAGTCCAGTTAGCCAAAAACATTCAGTACTTC. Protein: CASSQGTVQLAKNIQYF.

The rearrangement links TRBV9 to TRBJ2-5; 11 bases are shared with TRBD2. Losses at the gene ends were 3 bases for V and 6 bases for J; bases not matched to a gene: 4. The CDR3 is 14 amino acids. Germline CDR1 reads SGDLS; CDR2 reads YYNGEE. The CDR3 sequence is CASSALAGVKTQYF. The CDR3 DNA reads TGTGCCAGCAGCGCACTAGCGGGAGTGAAGACCCAGTACTTC.

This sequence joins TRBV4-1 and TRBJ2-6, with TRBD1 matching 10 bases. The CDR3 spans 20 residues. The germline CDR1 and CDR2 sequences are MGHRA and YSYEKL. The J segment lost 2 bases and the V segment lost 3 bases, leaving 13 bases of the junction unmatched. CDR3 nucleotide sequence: TGCGCCAGCAGCCATCCCGGCGGGGACAGGGGACGCCCTGGGGCCAACGTCCTGACTTTC. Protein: CASSHPGGDRGRPGANVLTF.

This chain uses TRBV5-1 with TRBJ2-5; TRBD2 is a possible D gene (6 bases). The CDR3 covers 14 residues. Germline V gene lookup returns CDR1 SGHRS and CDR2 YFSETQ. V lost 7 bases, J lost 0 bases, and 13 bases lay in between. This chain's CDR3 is CASRPEGYQETQYF. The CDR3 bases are TGCGCCAGCCGTCCGGAGGGCTACCAAGAGACCCAGTACTTC.

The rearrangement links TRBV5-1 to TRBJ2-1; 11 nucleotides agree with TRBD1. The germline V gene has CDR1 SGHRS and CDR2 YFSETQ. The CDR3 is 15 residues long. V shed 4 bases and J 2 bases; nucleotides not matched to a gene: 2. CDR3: CASSRTGGPYNEQFF. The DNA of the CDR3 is TGCGCCAGCAGCCGGACAGGGGGCCCCTACAATGAGCAGTTCTTC.

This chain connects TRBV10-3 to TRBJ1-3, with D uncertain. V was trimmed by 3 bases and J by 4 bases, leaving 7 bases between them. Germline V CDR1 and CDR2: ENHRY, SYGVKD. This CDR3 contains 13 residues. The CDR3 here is CAISEIEGNTIYF. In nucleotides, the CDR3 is TGTGCCATCAGTGAAATTGAGGGAAACACCATATATTTT.

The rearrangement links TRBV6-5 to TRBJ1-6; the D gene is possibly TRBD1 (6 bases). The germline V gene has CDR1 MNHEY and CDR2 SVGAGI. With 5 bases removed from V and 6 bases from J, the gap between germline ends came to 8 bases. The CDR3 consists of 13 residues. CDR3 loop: CASSTDSNSPLHF. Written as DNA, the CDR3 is TGTGCCAGCAGTACGGACAGTAATTCACCCCTCCACTTT.

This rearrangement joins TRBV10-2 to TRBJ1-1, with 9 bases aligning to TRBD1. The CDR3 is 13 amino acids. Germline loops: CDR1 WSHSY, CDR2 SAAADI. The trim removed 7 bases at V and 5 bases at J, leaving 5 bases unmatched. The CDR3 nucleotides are TGCGCCAGCACTGCGACAGGGGGGACTGAAGCTTTCTTT. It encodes CASTATGGTEAFF.

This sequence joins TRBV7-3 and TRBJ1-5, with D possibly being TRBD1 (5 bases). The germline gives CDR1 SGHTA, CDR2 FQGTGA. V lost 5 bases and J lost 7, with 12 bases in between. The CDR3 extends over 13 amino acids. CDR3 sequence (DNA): TGTGCCAGCAGCCTGGGGCAGGGACAGCCCCAGCATTTT. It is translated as CASSLGQGQPQHF.

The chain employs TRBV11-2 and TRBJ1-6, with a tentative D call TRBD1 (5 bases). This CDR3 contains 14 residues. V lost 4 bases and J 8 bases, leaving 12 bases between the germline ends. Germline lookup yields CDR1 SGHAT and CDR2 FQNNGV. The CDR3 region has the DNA TGTGCCAGCAGCTCCTGGGGCAGAGATTCACCCCTCCACTTT. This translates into CASSSWGRDSPLHF.

CDR3 in DNA: TGTGCCAGCAGCTTGGTCAATGCAGGGTACCTGAGCACTGAAGCTTTCTTT. Its protein product is CASSLVNAGYLSTEAFF. The rearrangement uses TRBV5-6 and TRBJ1-1, with D possibly matching TRBD1 (5 bases). V was shortened by 0 bases and J by 4 bases, with 19 bases between the two germline ends. Germline-derived CDR1 and CDR2 are SGHDT and YYEEEE. The CDR3 runs 17 residues.

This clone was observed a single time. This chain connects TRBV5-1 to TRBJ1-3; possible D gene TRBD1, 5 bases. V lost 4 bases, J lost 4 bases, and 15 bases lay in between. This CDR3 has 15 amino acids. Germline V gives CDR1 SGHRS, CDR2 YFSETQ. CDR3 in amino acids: CASSEQGGVGNTIYF. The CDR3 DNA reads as TGCGCCAGCAGCGAGCAAGGAGGGGTCGGAAACACCATATATTTT.

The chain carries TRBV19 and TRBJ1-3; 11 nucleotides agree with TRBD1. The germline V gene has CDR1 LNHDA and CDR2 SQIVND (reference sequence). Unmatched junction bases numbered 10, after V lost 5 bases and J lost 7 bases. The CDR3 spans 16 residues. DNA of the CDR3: TGTGCCAGTAGTTCACCCGGACAGGGGGCCCGGAACACCATATATTTT. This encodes CASSSPGQGARNTIYF.

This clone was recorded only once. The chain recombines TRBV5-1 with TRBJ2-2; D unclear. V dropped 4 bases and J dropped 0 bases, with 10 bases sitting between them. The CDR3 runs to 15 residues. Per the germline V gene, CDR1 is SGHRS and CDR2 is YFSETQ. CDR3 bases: TGCGCCAGCAGCCCCTCCGTCGCGAACACCGGGGAGCTGTTTTTT. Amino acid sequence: CASSPSVANTGELFF.

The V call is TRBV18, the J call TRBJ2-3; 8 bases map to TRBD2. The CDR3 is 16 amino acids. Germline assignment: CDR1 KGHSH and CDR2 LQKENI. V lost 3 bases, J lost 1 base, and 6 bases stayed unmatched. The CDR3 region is CASSPPQAGGTDTQYF. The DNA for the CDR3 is TGTGCCAGCTCACCCCCGCAAGCGGGGGGCACAGATACGCAGTATTTT.

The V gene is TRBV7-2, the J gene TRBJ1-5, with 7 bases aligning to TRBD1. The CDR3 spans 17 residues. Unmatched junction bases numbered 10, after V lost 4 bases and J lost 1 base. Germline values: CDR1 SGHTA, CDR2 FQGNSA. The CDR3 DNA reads TGTGCCAGCAGCTCAGACTGGACAGGTTTAAGCAATCAGCCCCAGCATTTT. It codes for CASSSDWTGLSNQPQHF.